These T cell receptor beta chains were read from a single sample in a study of T cell repertoires in cytomegalovirus infection. Each CDR3 protein is one row after TCRdb ran MiXCR on the reads. Counted here are tens of thousands of distinct CDR3 sequences, approximately 22% occurring once; the ten biggest clones make up about a fifth. Which antigens these TCRs recognize remains unknown. The material sequenced was PBMCs, sequenced either directly or after in vitro stimulation (not recorded which). These receptors were taken from a human donor in good health (CMV status not recorded). Some clones in this sample may be carry-over from other donors' samples. The CDR3 runs from the conserved cysteine through the conserved F or W. D genes are given only for firm matches. Size is stated for part of the rows, as once, few or many counts, or as a class when the clone is expanded.

v_call	clone_size	d_call	j_call	cdr3_length	cdr3_aa	cdr3_nt
TRBV2	few	TRBD2	TRBJ2-1	14	CASRGGTSGDEQFF	TGTGCCAGCAGGGGGGGGACTAGCGGGGATGAGCAGTTCTTC
TRBV12-3/TRBV12-4	many	NA	TRBJ1-2	14	CASSRTEANYGYTF	TGTGCCAGCAGTCGGACAGAAGCTAACTATGGCTACACCTTC
TRBV7-2	few	NA	TRBJ2-7	14	CASSPSRAGVEQYF	TGTGCCAGCAGCCCCTCCCGGGCCGGTGTCGAGCAGTACTTC
TRBV5-5	few	TRBD1	TRBJ2-2	17	CASSLTGTAPRAGELFF	TGTGCCAGCAGCTTGACGGGGACAGCACCCCGCGCCGGGGAGCTGTTTTTT
TRBV7-9	few	NA	TRBJ2-5	14	CASSHRRRGETQYF	TGTGCCAGCAGTCACCGCAGACGGGGTGAGACCCAGTACTTC
TRBV5-1	few	TRBD1	TRBJ2-5	14	CASSFGQGGETQYF	TGCGCCAGCAGCTTCGGACAGGGGGGAGAGACCCAGTACTTC
TRBV28	few	NA	TRBJ1-1	15	CASSFLGGGRPEAFF	TGTGCCAGCAGTTTCCTTGGAGGGGGAAGGCCTGAAGCTTTCTTT
TRBV7-8	many	TRBD2	TRBJ2-5	16	CASSPPGLAGGETQYF	TGTGCCAGCAGCCCCCCGGGACTAGCGGGAGGGGAGACCCAGTACTTC
TRBV19	many	TRBD1	TRBJ2-3	15	CASSIFRGPTDTQYF	TGTGCCAGTAGTATCTTCAGGGGGCCCACAGATACGCAGTATTTT
TRBV5-4	NA	NA	TRBJ2-5	14	CASSSRLVPETQYF	TGTGCCAGCAGCTCGAGACTAGTTCCTGAGACCCAGTACTTC
TRBV7-2	few	NA	TRBJ2-1	12	CASSLDSHEQFF	TGTGCCAGCAGCTTGGACTCCCATGAGCAGTTCTTC
TRBV19	NA	NA	TRBJ1-4	11	CASSTTGQVFF	TGTGCCAGTAGTACAACGGGACAAGTGTTTTTT
TRBV4-1	NA	NA	TRBJ2-7	13	CASSQDYSYEQYF	TGCGCCAGCAGCCAAGACTACTCCTACGAGCAGTACTTC
TRBV18	NA	TRBD2	TRBJ2-1	16	CASSPTLSGAYNEQFF	TGTGCCAGCTCACCGACGCTTAGCGGGGCCTACAATGAGCAGTTCTTC
TRBV20-1	many	NA	TRBJ2-2	16	CSARGPRGPTGGELFF	TGCAGTGCTAGAGGGCCTCGGGGCCCCACCGGAGGGGAGCTGTTTTTT
TRBV7-2	NA	NA	TRBJ2-7	14	CASSPRISTYEQYF	TGTGCCAGCAGCCCCCGGATCTCCACCTACGAGCAGTACTTC
TRBV14	once	NA	TRBJ2-2	17	CASSHHRARSNTGELFF	TGTGCCAGCAGCCATCACCGGGCTAGATCGAACACCGGGGAGCTGTTTTTT
TRBV12-3/TRBV12-4	many	NA	TRBJ1-4	14	CASSRKGGGEKLFF	TGTGCCAGCAGTCGAAAGGGAGGAGGTGAAAAACTGTTTTTT
TRBV6-5	many	TRBD1	TRBJ1-3	17	CASSYSWGQLSGNTIYF	TGTGCCAGCAGTTACTCATGGGGACAGCTCTCTGGAAACACCATATATTTT
TRBV7-8	many	NA	TRBJ2-7	16	CASSPRVSLPQGVQYF	TGTGCCAGCAGCCCCCGTGTCTCGTTGCCCCAAGGTGTGCAGTACTTC
TRBV5-1	many	NA	TRBJ1-2	13	CASSAGPSRGYTF	TGCGCCAGCAGCGCGGGACCCTCCCGAGGCTACACCTTC
TRBV11-2	few	NA	TRBJ2-1	14	CASSSWTDNNEQFF	TGTGCCAGCAGCTCCTGGACAGACAACAATGAGCAGTTCTTC
TRBV12-3/TRBV12-4	NA	NA	TRBJ2-5	13	CASSVLRGETQYF	TGTGCCAGCAGCGTACTAAGGGGGGAGACCCAGTACTTC
TRBV5-6	NA	TRBD1	TRBJ2-1	16	CASSLGLSTGAVEQFF	TGTGCCAGCAGCTTGGGGCTTTCCACAGGGGCGGTTGAGCAGTTCTTC
TRBV7-7	many	NA	TRBJ2-2	13	CASSLFGGGELFF	TGTGCCAGCAGCTTATTCGGTGGCGGGGAGCTGTTTTTT
TRBV7-2	many	NA	TRBJ1-1	13	CASSLITDTEAFF	TGTGCCAGCAGCTTAATCACTGACACTGAAGCTTTCTTT